This entry describes one TCR beta chain. What it binds is unknown. This entry is derived from a study of graft-versus-host responses after intestinal transplantation. The study's findings and limits: Recipient-marrow GvH clones were detected, some having first appeared in ileum or blood.

Some clones are missing from TCRdb's copy, which holds only in-frame ones; the method was immunoSEQ multiplex PCR. Among about 120,000 clones listed, approximately 95% were seen once. The clonotype comes from a human donor who received an intestinal transplant. The material sequenced was unstimulated CD4+ T cells sorted from spleen or lymph node cells, taken before intestinal transplant.

CDR3: CASSQVGLALGELFF. The CDR3 region has the DNA TGTGCCAGCAGCCAAGTGGGACTAGCGTTAGGGGAGCTGTTTTTT. V gene TRBV14 combines with J gene TRBJ2-2; 10 nucleotides agree with TRBD2. Germline trimming cut 1 base from V and 8 bases from J; bases unmatched to any gene: 4. Germline V lookup: CDR1 SGHDN, CDR2 FVKESK. The CDR3 extends over 15 amino acids.